The clone carrying this T cell receptor (beta chain) came up a few times. An end of the junction does not agree with germline; a read error may underlie this. The sample is drawn from a study of shared T cell receptors in the human thymus. CDR3 length equals 15 residues. Germline loops: CDR1 SEHNR, CDR2 FQNEAQ (reference sequence). Sequencing used immunoSEQ multiplex PCR; TCRdb keeps in-frame clones, though not all of them. The sample lists fewer than 700,000 clones, roughly 90% occurring once. The same sample was also used in a study of human thymus T cells. From that report: Thymus pieces cut out during corrective heart surgery were the tissue that was used.

Source material: thymocytes. The chain combines TRBV7-9 with TRBJ2-4, with D possibly being TRBD1 (5 bases). This sequence was found in a boy younger than two with a congenital heart defect. Here the CDR3 reads CASSLASRAKTIQYF. The CDR3 coding sequence is TGTGCCAGCAGCTTAGCTAGCAGGGCCAAAACCATTCAGTACTTC. Supplemented by reference TRBV7-9 and TRBJ2-4, the full variable domain reads DTGVSQNPRHKITKRGQNVTFRCDPISEHNRLYWYRQTLGQGPEFLTYFQNEAQLEKSRLLSDRFSAERPKGSFSTLEIQRTEQGDSAMYLCASSLASRAKTIQYFGAGTRLSVL.